This passage covers 3 T cell receptor beta chains from one sample sequenced in a study of OX40 agonist ivuxolimab in advanced cancers. TCRdb keeps only in-frame clones here, not all; method: immunoSEQ multiplex PCR. The table has roughly 56,000 clones, about 82% seen once; the top ten hold about 2.4%. The sequenced sample was CD4+ or CD8+ T cells sorted from blood, obtained in a trial of the OX40 agonist ivuxolimab. These receptors were taken from an adult with an advanced solid tumor such as melanoma, head and neck, liver or kidney cancer.

The chain couples TRBV7-8 to TRBJ2-3; D call uncertain. Germline assignment: CDR1 SGHVS and CDR2 FQNEAQ. This CDR3 has 13 residues. V was shortened by 2 bases and J by 6 bases, with 9 bases between the two germline ends. CDR3 in DNA: TGTGCCAGCAGCTTACCCTACTTCGATACGCAGTATTTT. Translating gives CASSLPYFDTQYF.

A word on this clone: This CDR3 is also generated by other DNA sequences in the sample. The chain carries TRBV27 and TRBJ2-3; D unresolved. Germline-derived CDR1 and CDR2 are MNHEY and SMNVEV (reference sequence). The CDR3 spans 13 residues. Trimming removed 0 bases at V and 5 bases at J, with 6 bases between. The CDR3 here is CASSLSPVDTQYF. The CDR3 coding sequence is TGTGCCAGCAGTTTATCGCCAGTAGATACGCAGTATTTT.

This clone occurred once. The V gene is TRBV19, the J gene TRBJ1-4; D remains unclear. V dropped 3 bases and J dropped 8 bases, with 19 bases sitting between them. The V gene's germline CDR1 is LNHDA and CDR2 SQIVND (reference sequence). The length of the CDR3 is 16 residues. In DNA form, the CDR3 reads TGTGCCAGTAGTATGGAGCAGACCGCTCCGTGGGAAAAACTGTTTTTT. Protein product: CASSMEQTAPWEKLFF.